The clone carrying this T cell receptor beta chain was counted a few times. Its specificity is unknown. The entry originates in a study of CD8 T cells in ankylosing spondylitis. Making the TCR beta libraries involved quantitative 5'-RACE with molecular barcodes. MiXCR was run by TCRdb on the 5' RACE reads, yielding one entry per CDR3 protein. The data show about 800,000 distinct CDR3 sequences, 12% seen once. Germline-derived CDR1 and CDR2 are DFQATT and SNEGSKA (reference sequence). Trimming cost V 1 base and J 4 bases; bases outside gene matches: 4. The CDR3 is 16 residues long. Study-level points and caveats: Matched ankylosing spondylitis synovial fluid reportedly contained a significantly enriched population of disease-linked clones. Seemingly distinctive of ankylosing spondylitis blood was a TCR beta motif formed by eight highly homologous variants. CD8+ cells made up the disease-linked clones, which were relatively rare in peripheral blood. Certain motif variants had earlier been reported in reactive arthritis synovial fluid and blood.

The material sequenced was blood, either unsorted or a sorted T cell fraction (not recorded which). The receptor was isolated from a male donor with ankylosing spondylitis. The chain combines TRBV20-1 with TRBJ2-1, with 13 bases fitting TRBD2. The DNA of the CDR3 is TGCAGTGCTAGAGGACGGACTAGCGGGAGTTACAATGAGCAGTTCTTC. This encodes CSARGRTSGSYNEQFF.